This T cell receptor beta chain was found in a study of identical twins. Everyone who gave samples was a healthy Caucasian. General study points: There were fewer insertions in abundant cord blood beta clonotypes, but memory repertoires showed no such pattern. Out-of-frame beta chain sequences displayed weaker excess sharing between twins.

With regard to this clonotype: No antigen is known for it.

CDR3 size: 17 residues. Germline V gives CDR1 LNHDA, CDR2 SQIVND (reference sequence). With 7 bases removed from V and 7 bases from J, the gap between germline ends came to 26 bases. Template switching, a step in the protocol, added a universal primer site, and cDNA carried unique molecular identifiers. TCRdb processed the 5' RACE reads anew with MiXCR; each CDR3 protein has one entry. This table has roughly 570,000 distinct CDR3 sequences, approximately 9.6% appearing once. The same sample was also studied in work on yellow fever vaccine responses in identical twins.

The chain recombines TRBV19 with TRBJ2-1; D possibly corresponds to TRBD2 (6 bases). This receptor was obtained from a woman aged 18-35 years in good health. The source material was PBMCs. Here the CDR3 reads CASTRFGGGAARNEQFF. CDR3 nucleotide sequence: TGTGCCAGTACCAGGTTTGGGGGAGGAGCCGCTAGGAATGAGCAGTTCTTC.